This entry concerns a single T cell receptor (beta chain). Its antigen specificity is not known. No clone much larger than this one lies a single base away; base qualities are absent. This specimen's time point label, interpreted: about 28 days (+/-7) after the second vaccine dose. Because spike-specific TCR depth and breadth did not differ between the two schedules, AZD1222 recipients who got a second dose at roughly 4 weeks were pooled with those who got a second dose at roughly 12 weeks. The vaccinee samples were drawn from two UK trials, COV001 and COV002, one of which was a single-blind randomized controlled phase 2/3 trial testing AZD1222 (ChAdOx1 nCoV-19) in healthy adults. For TCRbeta chain sequencing, PBMC samples from trial participants were taken at day 0 and at day 28 after the second dose. The V end loses 8 bases and the J end loses 7 bases, and a stretch of 12 bases separates them. CDR1 MGHDK and CDR2 SYGVNS are derived from the germline V gene. Inclusive of the bounding cysteine and phenylalanine, the CDR3 is 12 residues long. CDR3 DNA only is kept here, 36 bases in frame from base 1.

The data belong to a study of T cell responses to AZD1222 COVID-19 vaccine (dated by TCRdb to 2020 to 2023). About the study as a whole: A total of just over 230 trial participants underwent TCR sequencing, of whom more than 200 had received two doses of AZD1222 and about 25 had received two doses of the MenACWY control vaccine. Trial participants were enrolled by age into 18-55, 56-69 and 70-plus year subgroups, with approximately 150, 28 and 58 TCR-sequenced participants respectively. Paper-wide results and their limitations: Spike-specific TCR breadth and depth rose significantly after two AZD1222 doses compared with day 0 and with MenACWY recipients. Participants were mostly white British, with more females than males. The authors suggested clonal diversity may have been underestimated. Conclusions about previously exposed vaccinees are limited, since just a handful of AZD1222 recipients were seropositive for SARS-CoV-2 at baseline. The whole spike protein was spanned by vaccine-associated CD4 TCRs, and dominant responses were seen in regions 160-218 and 743-854. Epitopes outside the regions mutated in the B.1.351 and B.1.1.7 variants were reportedly recognized by nearly half of the unique spike-specific TCRs. Because no samples from the day 14 peak response were available, repertoires could be characterized only after the peak T cell response. The 56-69-year group was small, and its depth increase did not reach significance, likely because of low power.

The CDR3 regions of human TCRbeta chains were analyzed by immunosequencing. The original methods were these. TCRs in the repertoires were compared against a reference library of SARS-CoV-2-specific TCRs that had been generated with the MIRA antigen-specificity platform. Breadth was defined as the fraction of unique TCRs that were SARS-CoV-2-associated. Depth was defined as the fraction of total T cells that were SARS-CoV-2-associated. Using the MIRA data, each spike-specific TCR was assigned both to the spike region to which the TCR was reactive and to a CD4 or CD8 class. Log10-transformed breadth and depth values were compared by one-way ANOVA with Sidak's multiple comparisons tests. The clones in this table, taken by TCRdb from immuneACCESS, are in-frame only. Not every clone is retained; where verified, under half of the shortfall comes from an unresolved V gene, and the cause of the rest is unknown. D and trimming come from the DNA, and the V and J calls and clone size come from that table. Recorded for this sample are fewer than 85,000 clones; 70% to 90% of them occurred a single time. 1.3% of the sample comes from the top ten.

This material consisted of peripheral blood, taken 28 days after the second AZD1222 dose. The chain uses TRBV25-1 and TRBJ1-3; a confident D gene designation cannot be given. This receptor was identified in an adult who received the AZD1222 COVID-19 vaccine. The CDR3 loop reads CASGSPRNTIYF. The DNA sequence is TGTGCCAGCGGGAGTCCTCGGAACACCATATATTTT.